This TCR beta chain was recorded in a study of control samples from healthy donors and cancer patients. Sequenced by immunoSEQ multiplex PCR; TCRdb stores in-frame clones only, minus some. The top ten clones hold 1% of a sample with about 160,000 clones, nearly 96% of them seen once. V dropped 0 bases and J dropped 4 bases, with 4 bases sitting between them. This CDR3 has 13 residues. Germline V gives CDR1 SGHAT, CDR2 FQNNGV. The sample was blood. This TCR came from a woman aged 30 to 39 in good health. The V call is TRBV11-2, the J call TRBJ1-3; D gene ambiguous. The CDR3, as DNA: TGTGCCAGCAGCTTAGAACAGGGAAACACCATATATTTT. It is translated as CASSLEQGNTIYF.